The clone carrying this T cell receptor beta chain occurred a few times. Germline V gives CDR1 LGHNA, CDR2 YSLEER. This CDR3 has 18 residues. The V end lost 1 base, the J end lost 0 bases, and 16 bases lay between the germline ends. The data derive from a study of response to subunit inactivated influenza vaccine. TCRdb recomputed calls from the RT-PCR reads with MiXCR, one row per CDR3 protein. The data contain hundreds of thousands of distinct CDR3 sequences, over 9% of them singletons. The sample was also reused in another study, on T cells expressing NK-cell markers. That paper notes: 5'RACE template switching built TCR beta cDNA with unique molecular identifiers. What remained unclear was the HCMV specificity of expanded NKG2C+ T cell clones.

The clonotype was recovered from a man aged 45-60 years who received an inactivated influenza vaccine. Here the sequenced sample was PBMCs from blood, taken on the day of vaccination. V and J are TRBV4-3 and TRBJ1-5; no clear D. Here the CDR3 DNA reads TGCGCCAGCAGCCAAGGGCACCTTTGGATTTATAGCAATCAGCCCCAGCATTTT. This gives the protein CASSQGHLWIYSNQPQHF.